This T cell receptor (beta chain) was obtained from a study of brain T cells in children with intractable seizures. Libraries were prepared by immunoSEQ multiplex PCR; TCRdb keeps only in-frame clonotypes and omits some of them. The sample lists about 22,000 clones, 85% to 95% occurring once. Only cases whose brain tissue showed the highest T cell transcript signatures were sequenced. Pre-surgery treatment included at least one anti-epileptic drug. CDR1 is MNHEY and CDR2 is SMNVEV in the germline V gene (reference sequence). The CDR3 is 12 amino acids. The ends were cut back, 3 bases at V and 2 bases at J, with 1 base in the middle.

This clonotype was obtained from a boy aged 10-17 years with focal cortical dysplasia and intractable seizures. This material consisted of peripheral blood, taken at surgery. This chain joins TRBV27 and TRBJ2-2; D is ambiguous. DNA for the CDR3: TGTGCCAGCAGTTTTAACACCGGGGAGCTGTTTTTT. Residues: CASSFNTGELFF.